One and the same sample provided the 16 T cell receptor beta chains below, sequenced in a study of T cell repertoires in cytomegalovirus infection. MiXCR, applied by TCRdb to the reads, yields one record per CDR3 protein. The table has about 830,000 distinct CDR3 sequences, approximately 32% seen once; the top ten hold around 12%. Their recognized antigens are unknown. Sequences were derived from cultured CD8+ T cells from PBMCs, sampled from culture after CMV antigen stimulation. The source is a human donor in good health (CMV status not recorded). Some clones in this sample may be carry-over from other donors' samples.

This clonotype was counted many times. V usage is TRBV12-3 or TRBV12-4 and J usage is TRBJ2-7; D not certain. Trimming took 5 bases from V and 4 from J, leaving 24 bases between them. The CDR3 sequence is 17 residues long. The CDR3: CASSHIHRAFPKYEQYV. CDR3 in DNA: TGTGCCAGCAGTCATATCCACCGGGCGTTCCCCAAGTACGAGCAGTACGTC.

The V and J genes are TRBV24-1 and TRBJ2-2, with TRBD1 matching 9 bases. V lost 1 base, J lost 2 bases, and 1 base stayed unmatched. CDR1 and CDR2 (germline): KGHDR, SFDVKD. This CDR3 contains 16 residues. Here the CDR3 reads CATSDFTGGNTGELFF. The DNA for the CDR3 is TGTGCCACCAGTGATTTTACAGGGGGCAACACCGGGGAGCTGTTTTTT.

The gene calls are TRBV5-5 and TRBJ2-3; maybe TRBD1 (6 bases). The germline gives CDR1 SGHKS, CDR2 YYEKEE (reference sequence). V dropped 6 bases and J dropped 4 bases, with 18 bases sitting between them. This CDR3 has 15 amino acids. CDR3 region: CASTLTGNKADTQYF. CDR3 in DNA: TGTGCCAGCACCCTTACAGGGAATAAGGCAGATACGCAGTATTTT. The complete variable domain, with remaining parts taken from reference TRBV5-5 and TRBJ2-3, reads DAGVTQSPTHLIKTRGQQVTLRCSPISGHKSVSWYQQVLGQGPQFIFQYYEKEERGRGNFPDRFSARQFPNYSSELNVNALLLGDSALYLCASTLTGNKADTQYFGPGTRLTVL.

This clonotype showed up just once. V is TRBV27 and J is TRBJ1-2, with a possible D match to TRBD1 (5 bases). V was cut by 5 bases and J by 5 bases, with 12 bases left in between. This CDR3 has 13 residues. The germline V gene encodes CDR1 MNHEY and CDR2 SMNVEV (reference sequence). The CDR3 loop reads CASSPGLGYGYTF. The CDR3 region has the DNA TGTGCCAGCAGTCCAGGGTTAGGTTATGGCTACACCTTC.

The V and J genes are TRBV28 and TRBJ2-1; the D is unclear. CDR3 length: 13 residues. Germline assignment: CDR1 MDHEN and CDR2 SYDVKM. The ends were cut back, 5 bases at V and 5 bases at J, with 10 bases in the middle. CDR3 DNA sequence: TGTGCCAGCAGTCCCCCCTATAACAATGAGCAGTTCTTC. Translating gives CASSPPYNNEQFF.

The count of this clonotype is one. V usage is TRBV14 and J usage is TRBJ1-6; perhaps TRBD1 as D (6 bases). This CDR3 region has 15 residues. V gave up 6 bases and J gave up 1 base, with 10 bases separating them. The germline V gene has CDR1 SGHDN and CDR2 FVKESK. CDR3 loop: CASSRGLSYNSPLHF. In DNA form, the CDR3 reads TGTGCCAGCAGTAGGGGGTTGTCCTATAATTCACCCCTCCACTTT.

This clonotype was picked up a small number of times. This rearrangement joins TRBV5-8 to TRBJ2-5; 8 positions match TRBD1. Germline CDR1 SGHTS, CDR2 YDEGEE. With V trimmed by 4 bases and J by 2 bases, 7 bases remained unmatched. The CDR3 sequence is 15 residues long. The CDR3 region has the DNA TGTGCCAGCAGCCCCGGGACAGGTCAACAAGAGACCCAGTACTTC. Translated: CASSPGTGQQETQYF.

V is TRBV13 and J is TRBJ2-7; TRBD2 aligns across 12 bases. V dropped 6 bases and J dropped 5; count of bases not matched to a gene: 5. The CDR3 spans 14 residues. Germline V gene lookup returns CDR1 PRHDT and CDR2 FYEKMQ (reference sequence). CDR3 DNA sequence: TGTGCCAGCAGTTTACTAGCGGGGGGCCACGAGCAGTACTTC. It is translated as CASSLLAGGHEQYF. Combining the CDR3 with reference TRBV13 and TRBJ2-7 gives the whole variable domain AAGVIQSPRHLIKEKRETATLKCYPIPRHDTVYWYQQGPGQDPQFLISFYEKMQSDKGSIPDRFSAQQFSDYHSELNMSSLELGDSALYFCASSLLAGGHEQYFGPGTRLTVT.

A remark on this clonotype: A read error may produce the germline difference seen at one junction end. This chain uses TRBV7-7 with TRBJ2-1; 8 nucleotides align to TRBD1. The germline V gene encodes CDR1 SSHAT and CDR2 FNYEAQ (reference sequence). The CDR3 consists of 14 residues. The CDR3, as DNA: TGTGCTAGCAGCTTAGCGACAGGGGACGATGAGCAGTTCTTC. Translation: CASSLATGDDEQFF.

The chain couples TRBV29-1 to TRBJ1-2; TRBD1 aligns across 10 bases. The CDR3 is 14 residues long. V lost 4 bases to trimming and J lost 1 base; unmatched junction nucleotides: 3. In germline, CDR1 is SQVTM, CDR2 ANQGSEA. The CDR3 region has the DNA TGCAGCGTTGGGCGGACAGGGGGTAACTATGGCTACACCTTC. Protein: CSVGRTGGNYGYTF.

The sample holds many counts of this clonotype. The chain carries TRBV10-3 and TRBJ2-1; D might be TRBD2 (6 bases). The CDR3 is made up of 15 amino acids. Looked up from germline, CDR1 is ENHRY and CDR2 is SYGVKD. Trimming took off 0 bases at V and 6 bases at J, with 12 bases between the two ends. The CDR3 DNA follows: TGTGCCATCAGTGAGTCAGTATCGGGGGTCAATGAGCAGTTCTTC. It yields the protein CAISESVSGVNEQFF.

This clonotype was recorded many times. The chain joins TRBV7-2 to TRBJ1-1, with a possible D match to TRBD1 (6 bases). CDR1 and CDR2 from the germline V gene are SGHTA and FQGNSA. V lost 1 base to trimming and J lost 6 bases, with 12 bases between them. The CDR3 contains 14 residues. CDR3 region: CASSLVGGGAEAFF. In DNA form, the CDR3 reads TGTGCCAGCAGCTTAGTGGGCGGGGGCGCTGAAGCTTTCTTT.

At least ten counts were recorded for this clonotype. The chain carries TRBV7-8 and TRBJ1-4; D is possibly TRBD1 (5 bases). CDR1 is SGHVS and CDR2 is FQNEAQ in the germline V gene. This CDR3 contains 15 residues. Trimming cost V 5 bases and J 5 bases, with 15 bases left between them. The CDR3 sequence is CASSPAEGMNEKLFF. DNA for the CDR3: TGTGCCAGCAGCCCGGCGGAGGGGATGAATGAAAAACTGTTTTTT.

This clonotype has only a few counts. The chain recombines TRBV5-1 with TRBJ2-1; a weak D match, TRBD2 (6 bases). The CDR3 has 15 amino acids. The germline gives CDR1 SGHRS, CDR2 YFSETQ. Trimming took off 4 bases at V and 1 base at J, with 12 bases between the two ends. The CDR3 sequence is CASSGGVLSYNEQFF. The DNA of the CDR3 is TGCGCCAGCAGCGGCGGGGTCTTATCCTACAATGAGCAGTTCTTC.

This clonotype showed up just a few times. The genes are TRBV7-9 and TRBJ2-1, with D perhaps TRBD2 (5 bases). This CDR3 is 14 amino acids long. The V gene's germline CDR1 is SEHNR and CDR2 FQNEAQ (reference sequence). The germline V and J ends were trimmed by 5 bases and 6 bases, with 14 bases remaining between them. CDR3 nucleotides: TGTGCCAGCAGCCCGCCGTCGAGGGTCAATGAGCAGTTCTTC. This encodes CASSPPSRVNEQFF.

The chain recombines TRBV12-3 or TRBV12-4 with TRBJ2-7; possibly TRBD2 for D (5 bases). This CDR3 spans 13 amino acids. Trimming took 3 bases from V and 6 from J, leaving 12 bases between them. CDR3 DNA: TGTGCCAGCAGTTTTCTTCTAGAGGGCGAGCAGTACTTC. It is translated as CASSFLLEGEQYF.